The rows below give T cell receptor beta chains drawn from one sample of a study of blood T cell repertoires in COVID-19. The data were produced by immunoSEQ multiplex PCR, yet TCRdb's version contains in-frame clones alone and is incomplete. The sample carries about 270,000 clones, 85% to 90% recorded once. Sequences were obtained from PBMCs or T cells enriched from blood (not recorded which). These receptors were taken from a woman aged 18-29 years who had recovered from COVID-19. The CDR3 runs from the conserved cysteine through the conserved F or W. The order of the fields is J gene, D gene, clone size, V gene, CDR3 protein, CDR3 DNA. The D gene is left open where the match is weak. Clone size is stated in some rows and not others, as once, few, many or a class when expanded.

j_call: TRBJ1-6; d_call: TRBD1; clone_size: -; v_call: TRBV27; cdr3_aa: CASSPGTGNNSPLHF; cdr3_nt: TGTGCCAGCAGTCCAGGGACAGGGAATAATTCACCCCTCCACTTT
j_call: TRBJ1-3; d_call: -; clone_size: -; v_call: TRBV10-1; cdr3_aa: CALRWGRSSGNTIYF; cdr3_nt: TGCGCCTTAAGGTGGGGCCGAAGCTCTGGAAACACCATATATTTT
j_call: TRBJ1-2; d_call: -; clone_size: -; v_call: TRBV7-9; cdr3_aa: CASSFSQTGNYGYTF; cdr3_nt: TGTGCCAGCAGCTTTTCTCAGACAGGAAACTATGGCTACACCTTC
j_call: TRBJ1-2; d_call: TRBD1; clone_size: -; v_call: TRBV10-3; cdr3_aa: CAISLGTDINYGYTF; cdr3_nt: TGTGCCATCAGCTTGGGGACAGATATTAACTATGGCTACACCTTC
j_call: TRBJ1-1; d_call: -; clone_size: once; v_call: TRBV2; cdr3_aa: CASSVDMMNTEAFF; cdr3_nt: TGTGCCAGCAGTGTAGACATGATGAACACTGAAGCTTTCTTT
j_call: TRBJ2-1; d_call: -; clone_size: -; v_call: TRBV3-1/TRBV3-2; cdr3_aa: CASSLPHWTDSYNEQFF; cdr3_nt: TGTGCCAGCAGCCTTCCGCACTGGACAGACTCCTACAATGAGCAGTTCTTC
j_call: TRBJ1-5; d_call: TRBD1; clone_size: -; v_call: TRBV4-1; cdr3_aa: CASSLVQGTGDQPQHF; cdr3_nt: TGCGCCAGCAGCCTTGTACAGGGGACAGGGGATCAGCCCCAGCATTTT
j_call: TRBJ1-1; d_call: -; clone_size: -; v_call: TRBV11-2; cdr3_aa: CASSLWGAMNTEAFF; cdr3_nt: TGTGCCAGCAGCTTATGGGGAGCGATGAACACTGAAGCTTTCTTT
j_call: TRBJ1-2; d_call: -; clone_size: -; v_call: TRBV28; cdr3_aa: CASTPERVLGYTF; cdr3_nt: TGTGCCAGCACCCCGGAGAGGGTCTTAGGCTACACCTTC
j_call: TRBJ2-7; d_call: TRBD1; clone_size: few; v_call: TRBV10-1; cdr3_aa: CASNILRTGGFYEQYF; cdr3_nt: TGCGCCAGCAATATCCTGAGGACAGGGGGCTTCTACGAGCAGTACTTC
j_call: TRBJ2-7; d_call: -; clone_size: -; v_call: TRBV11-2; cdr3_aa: CASSLDHRYEQYF; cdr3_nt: TGTGCCAGCAGCTTAGATCACAGATACGAGCAGTACTTC
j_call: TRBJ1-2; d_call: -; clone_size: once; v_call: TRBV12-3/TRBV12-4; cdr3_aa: CASRGLGAGYTF; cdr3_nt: TGTGCCAGCAGGGGATTGGGGGCTGGCTACACCTTC
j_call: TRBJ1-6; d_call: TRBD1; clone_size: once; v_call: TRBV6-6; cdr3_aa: CASSSHWTGGVSPLHF; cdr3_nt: TGTGCCAGCAGTTCCCACTGGACAGGGGGGGTTTCACCCCTCCACTTT
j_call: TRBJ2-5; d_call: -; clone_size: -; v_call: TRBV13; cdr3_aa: CASSLGPRGLQETQYF; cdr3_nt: TGTGCCAGCAGCTTAGGCCCACGTGGACTGCAAGAGACCCAGTACTTC
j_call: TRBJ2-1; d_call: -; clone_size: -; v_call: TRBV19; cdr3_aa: CASSIEGVWGSYNEQFF; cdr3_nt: TGTGCCAGTAGTATAGAAGGGGTTTGGGGCTCCTACAATGAGCAGTTCTTC
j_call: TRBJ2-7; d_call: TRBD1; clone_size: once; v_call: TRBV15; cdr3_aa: CATSSQRTGGYYEQYF; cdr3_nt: TGTGCCACCAGCAGCCAAAGGACAGGGGGCTACTACGAGCAGTACTTC
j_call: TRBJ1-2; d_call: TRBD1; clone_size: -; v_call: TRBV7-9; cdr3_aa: CASSSGGDGYTF; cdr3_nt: TGTGCCAGCAGCTCAGGGGGCGATGGCTACACCTTC
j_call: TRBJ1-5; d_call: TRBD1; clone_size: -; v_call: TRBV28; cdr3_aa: CASRTGQGANQPQHF; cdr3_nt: TGTGCCAGCCGAACGGGACAGGGGGCTAATCAGCCCCAGCATTTT
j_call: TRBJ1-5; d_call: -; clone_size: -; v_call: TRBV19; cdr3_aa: CASSELWEGNQPQHF; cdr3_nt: TGTGCCAGTAGCGAGCTTTGGGAGGGCAATCAGCCCCAGCATTTT
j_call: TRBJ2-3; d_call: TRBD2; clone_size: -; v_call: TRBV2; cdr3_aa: CASSVPSGATDTQYF; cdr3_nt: TGTGCCAGCAGTGTTCCTAGCGGAGCAACAGATACGCAGTATTTT
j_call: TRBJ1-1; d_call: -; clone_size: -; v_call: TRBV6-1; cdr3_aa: CASSAGVEEVRTEAFF; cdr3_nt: TGTGCCAGCAGTGCGGGGGTAGAAGAGGTACGGACTGAAGCTTTCTTT
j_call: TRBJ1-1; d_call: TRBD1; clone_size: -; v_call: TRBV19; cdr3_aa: CASSMDRTSNTEAFF; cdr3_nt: TGTGCCAGTAGTATGGACAGGACTTCGAACACTGAAGCTTTCTTT